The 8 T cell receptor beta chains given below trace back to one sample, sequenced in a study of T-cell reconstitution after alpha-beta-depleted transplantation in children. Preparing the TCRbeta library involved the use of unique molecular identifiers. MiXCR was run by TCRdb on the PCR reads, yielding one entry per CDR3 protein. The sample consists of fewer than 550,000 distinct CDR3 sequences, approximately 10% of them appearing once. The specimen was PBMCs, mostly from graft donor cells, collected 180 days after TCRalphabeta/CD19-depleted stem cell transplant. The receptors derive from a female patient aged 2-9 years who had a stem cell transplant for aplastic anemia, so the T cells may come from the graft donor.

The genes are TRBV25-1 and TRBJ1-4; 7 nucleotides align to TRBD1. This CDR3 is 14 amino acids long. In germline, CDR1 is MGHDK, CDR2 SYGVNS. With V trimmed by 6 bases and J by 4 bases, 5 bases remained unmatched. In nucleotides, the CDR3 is TGTGCCAGCAGGGGATCAGGGGGTAATGAAAAACTGTTTTTT. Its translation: CASRGSGGNEKLFF.

CDR3 sequence: CSARDVRDSDEQFF. For the CDR3, the DNA is TGCAGTGCTAGAGATGTGCGGGACTCCGATGAGCAGTTCTTC. V usage is TRBV20-1 and J usage is TRBJ2-1; D might be TRBD2 (6 bases). CDR3 length: 14 residues. Between the trimmed V and J ends, which lost 0 bases and 8 bases, there was a span of 14 bases. Germline CDR1 is DFQATT and CDR2 is SNEGSKA (reference sequence).

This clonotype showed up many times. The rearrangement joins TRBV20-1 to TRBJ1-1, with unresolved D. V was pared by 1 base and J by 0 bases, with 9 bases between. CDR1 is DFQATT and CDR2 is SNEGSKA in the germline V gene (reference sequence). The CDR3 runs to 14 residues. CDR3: CSARAFQMNTEAFF. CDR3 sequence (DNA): TGCAGTGCTAGAGCCTTTCAGATGAACACTGAAGCTTTCTTT.

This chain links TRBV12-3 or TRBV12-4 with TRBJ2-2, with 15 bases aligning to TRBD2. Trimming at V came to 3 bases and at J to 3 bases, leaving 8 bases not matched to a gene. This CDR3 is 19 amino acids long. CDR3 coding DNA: TGTGCCAGCAGTTTGTTCAGGACTAGCGGGAGGGCCGACACCGGGGAGCTGTTTTTT. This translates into CASSLFRTSGRADTGELFF.

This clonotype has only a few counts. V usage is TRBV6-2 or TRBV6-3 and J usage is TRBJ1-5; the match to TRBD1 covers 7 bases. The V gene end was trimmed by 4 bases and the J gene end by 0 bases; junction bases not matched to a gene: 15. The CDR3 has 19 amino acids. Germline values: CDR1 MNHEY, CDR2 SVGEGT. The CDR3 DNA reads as TGTGCCAGCAGTTCCCTATTGCCCGGGACAGTATTTAGCAATCAGCCCCAGCATTTT. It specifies CASSSLLPGTVFSNQPQHF.

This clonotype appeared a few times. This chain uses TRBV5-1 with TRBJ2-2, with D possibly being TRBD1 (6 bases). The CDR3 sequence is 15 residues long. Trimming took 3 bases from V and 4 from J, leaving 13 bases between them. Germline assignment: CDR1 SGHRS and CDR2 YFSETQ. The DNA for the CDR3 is TGCGCCAGCAGCTCGATCCTGGACAGCACCGGGGAGCTGTTTTTT. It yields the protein CASSSILDSTGELFF.

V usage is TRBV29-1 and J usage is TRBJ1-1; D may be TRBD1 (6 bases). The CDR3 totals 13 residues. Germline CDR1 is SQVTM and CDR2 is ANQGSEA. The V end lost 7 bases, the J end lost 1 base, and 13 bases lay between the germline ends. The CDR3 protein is CSALGRGNTEAFF. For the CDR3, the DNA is TGCAGCGCCCTCGGCAGGGGGAACACTGAAGCTTTCTTT.

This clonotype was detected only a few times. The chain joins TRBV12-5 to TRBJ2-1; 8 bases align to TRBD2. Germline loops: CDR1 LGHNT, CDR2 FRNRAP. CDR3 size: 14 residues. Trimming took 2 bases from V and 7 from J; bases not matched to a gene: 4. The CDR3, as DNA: TGTGCTAGTGGTTTGAGACTAGCGCTTAATGAGCAGTTCTTC. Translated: CASGLRLALNEQFF.